This T cell receptor (beta chain) stems from a study of a mutant IDH1 vaccine in newly diagnosed glioma. For the study at large: Investigators started vaccination 4-6 weeks after radiotherapy alone, or with temozolomide cycles. The treated group averaged about 41 years old and was around 62% male, about 38% female.

TCRdb's copy holds only in-frame clones and misses some; the assay was immunoSEQ multiplex PCR. The data hold just under 70,000 clones, with roughly 80% observed a single time. Time point here: week 35, safety follow-up. In the vaccine, a single dose held 300 ug of the mutant IDH1 20-mer peptide, along with topical imiquimod. Vaccinations, eight in total, occurred in weeks 1, 3, 5, 7, 11, 15, 19, 23. Each tumor in the donors was a new WHO grade 3 or 4 astrocytoma, IDH1-mutant and ATRX-lost. This CDR3 contains 14 residues. Trimming shortened V by 5 bases and J by 1 base, and 11 bases separated the two germline ends. The germline CDR1 and CDR2 sequences are SGHAT and FQDESV (reference sequence). For this clone: Its antigen is as yet unknown.

The specimen comprised PBMCs, sampled from a glioma patient whose treatment included an IDH1 peptide vaccine. The chain joins TRBV11-1 to TRBJ1-1; D is undetermined. The receptor was isolated from a man between 18 and 35 years old with glioma. This CDR3 is CASSRGVWNTEAFF. CDR3 nucleotides: TGTGCCAGCAGCCGCGGGGTCTGGAACACTGAAGCTTTCTTT.